Each of the 32 T cell receptor beta chains below was sequenced from the same sample in a study of cytomegalovirus exposure and HLA in healthy donors. A multiplex PCR was run with 60 Vbeta primers and 13 Jbeta primers. Libraries were prepared by immunoSEQ multiplex PCR; TCRdb keeps only in-frame clonotypes and omits some of them. The listing contains 150,000 to 200,000 clones. The sample comprised PBMCs. The receptors here all came from a man under 40 in good health and CMV-seronegative.

V usage is TRBV7-9 and J usage is TRBJ2-7, with 14 bases aligning to TRBD2. Germline V gene data show CDR1 as SEHNR and CDR2 as FQNEAQ (reference sequence). V gave up 3 bases and J gave up 3 bases; unmatched junction bases: 7. The CDR3 runs 17 residues. The CDR3 DNA sequence: TGTGCCAGCAGCTTCTCCGGGACTAGCGGGAGAGACTACGAGCAGTACTTC. Its protein product is CASSFSGTSGRDYEQYF.

The CDR3 loop is CASSPPGTGWGETQYF. In DNA form, the CDR3 reads TGTGCCAGCTCACCACCGGGGACAGGTTGGGGAGAGACCCAGTACTTC. V gene TRBV18 combines with J gene TRBJ2-5, with 8 bases that match TRBD1. Trimming took 0 bases from V and 4 from J; bases not matched to a gene: 7. This CDR3 has 16 amino acids. CDR1 KGHSH and CDR2 LQKENI come from the germline V gene.

V and J are TRBV5-4 and TRBJ1-1; D is unresolved. The length of the CDR3 is 14 residues. Trimming stripped 1 base from V and 3 bases from J, with 10 bases between. Germline values: CDR1 SGHNT, CDR2 YYREEE (reference sequence). CDR3 loop: CASSLPGRDTEAFF. Written as DNA, the CDR3 is TGTGCCAGCAGCTTGCCTGGCCGGGACACTGAAGCTTTCTTT.

The rearrangement joins TRBV15 to TRBJ1-1; TRBD1 might be the D (5 bases). CDR3 length: 13 amino acids. V lost 2 bases to trimming and J lost 3 bases, with 7 bases between them. Germline values: CDR1 LNHNV, CDR2 YYDKDF (reference sequence). The CDR3 region is CATSRQGHTEAFF. In DNA, the CDR3 is TGTGCCACCAGCAGACAGGGTCACACTGAAGCTTTCTTT.

This chain uses TRBV5-4 with TRBJ2-2; 8 positions agree with TRBD2. Germline CDR1 and CDR2: SGHNT and YYREEE (reference sequence). CDR3 length: 16 amino acids. The V and J ends lost 3 bases and 0 bases, in that order; junction bases with no gene match: 4. The CDR3: CASSSELAANTGELFF. CDR3 nucleotide sequence: TGTGCCAGCAGCTCCGAACTAGCGGCGAACACCGGGGAGCTGTTTTTT.

The V gene is TRBV19, the J gene TRBJ1-4, with TRBD1 as a possible D gene (6 bases). Trimming removed 8 bases at V and 4 bases at J, with 11 bases between. CDR3 length equals 13 residues. Germline V gives CDR1 LNHDA, CDR2 SQIVND (reference sequence). CDR3 protein: CASGQHSNEKLFF. CDR3 bases: TGTGCCAGTGGACAGCACAGTAATGAAAAACTGTTTTTT.

The chain recombines TRBV2 with TRBJ1-5, with D tentatively TRBD1 (5 bases). This CDR3 is built from 15 residues. From germline, CDR1 is SNHLY and CDR2 FYNNEI. Trimming pared 7 bases from V and 7 bases from J, leaving 20 bases between. CDR3 in DNA: TGTGCCAGCACCGACAAAGGTCAGGGTTTGCAGCCCCAGCATTTT. Translation gives CASTDKGQGLQPQHF.

The V and J genes are TRBV6-6 and TRBJ1-3; D call uncertain. The CDR3 sequence is 12 residues long. Trimming cost V 2 bases and J 9 bases, with 8 bases left between them. Germline values: CDR1 MNHNY, CDR2 SVGAGI (reference sequence). The CDR3 bases are TGTGCCAGCAGTTACGAAAGCGGCACCATATATTTT. Translating gives CASSYESGTIYF.

The chain recombines TRBV29-1 with TRBJ2-7; 7 bases fit TRBD1. CDR1 and CDR2 (germline): SQVTM, ANQGSEA. Germline trimming cut 6 bases from V and 5 bases from J; bases unmatched to any gene: 4. This CDR3 comprises 11 residues. The CDR3 nucleotides are TGCAGCGTCAGGCAGGGGGACGAGCAGTACTTC. Translating it yields CSVRQGDEQYF.

The J gene is TRBJ2-5, the V gene TRBV2; 9 nucleotides align to TRBD2. The ends lost 11 bases at V and 0 bases at J; junction bases unmatched: 10. This CDR3 is built from 15 residues. CDR1 and CDR2 from the germline V gene are SNHLY and FYNNEI. CDR3 in amino acids: CAPNAASGNQETQYF. In nucleotides, the CDR3 is TGTGCCCCCAATGCGGCTAGCGGGAACCAAGAGACCCAGTACTTC.

V and J are TRBV5-1 and TRBJ1-2, with TRBD1 identical over 7 bases. The CDR3 length is 14 residues. Germline V gives CDR1 SGHRS, CDR2 YFSETQ. Losses at the gene ends were 1 base for V and 8 bases for J; bases not matched to a gene: 8. The CDR3 DNA reads as TGCGCCAGCAGCTTGACTGTGACAGGGTCCGGCTACACCTTC. Translated: CASSLTVTGSGYTF.

The V gene is TRBV7-9, the J gene TRBJ1-4; no definite D call. Trimming pared 5 bases from V and 5 bases from J, leaving 12 bases between. This CDR3 is built from 14 residues. Germline V CDR1 and CDR2: SEHNR, FQNEAQ (reference sequence). CDR3 DNA: TGTGCCAGCAGCCGAGAACCGGGGAATGAAAAACTGTTTTTT. Translated, it gives CASSREPGNEKLFF.

J is TRBJ2-5 and V is TRBV6-5; 7 positions agree with TRBD1. Gene TRBJ2-7 matches the end of the DNA better, so the J call may be wrong. CDR1 is MNHEY, CDR2 SVGAGI, per germline. This CDR3 is 14 amino acids long. CDR3 coding DNA: TGTGCCAGCAGTCCCCAGACAGGGTCCTACGAGCAGTACTTC. It yields the protein CASSPQTGSYEQYF.

Concerning this clone itself: Different DNA sequences within this sample yield the same CDR3. The chain couples TRBV4-2 to TRBJ1-2, with TRBD1 matching over 10 bases. The CDR3 has 15 amino acids. CDR1 is LGHNA and CDR2 is YNFKEQ in the germline V gene. Trimming removed 1 base from V and 2 bases from J; junction bases left unmatched: 1. The CDR3 nucleotides read TGTGCCAGCAGCCAAGGACAGGGGGCAAACTATGGCTACACCTTC. Encoded protein: CASSQGQGANYGYTF.

V gene TRBV4-2 combines with J gene TRBJ2-7, with a tentative D call TRBD2 (6 bases). CDR1 and CDR2 (germline): LGHNA, YNFKEQ. The CDR3 runs to 14 residues. The V end lost 6 bases, the J end lost 4 bases, and 16 bases lay between the germline ends. CDR3 sequence: CASSKGPEGYEQYF. DNA of the CDR3: TGTGCCAGCAGTAAGGGACCGGAGGGGTACGAGCAGTACTTC.

This sequence joins TRBV5-1 and TRBJ1-1; unclear D gene. The germline CDR1 and CDR2 sequences are SGHRS and YFSETQ. Trimming took 1 base from V and 0 from J, leaving 4 bases between them. The CDR3 is 13 residues long. Written as DNA, the CDR3 is TGCGCCAGCAGCTTGTCGTTGAACACTGAAGCTTTCTTT. Translation: CASSLSLNTEAFF.

The rearrangement links TRBV2 to TRBJ2-5; TRBD1 agrees at 9 bases. TRBJ2-7 explains the end of the DNA better; the J call may be wrong. The germline CDR1 and CDR2 sequences are SNHLY and FYNNEI. The CDR3 consists of 16 residues. The CDR3 DNA reads TGTGCCAGCAGGAAGTGGGAGACAGGGGGAGATTACGAGCAGTACTTC. Protein product: CASRKWETGGDYEQYF.

The rearrangement joins TRBV10-3 to TRBJ1-4, with TRBD1 identical over 8 bases. The germline V gene encodes CDR1 ENHRY and CDR2 SYGVKD. The CDR3 has 14 amino acids. Trimming at V came to 5 bases and at J to 8 bases, leaving 7 bases not matched to a gene. This CDR3 is CAISSTGEEEKLFF. The CDR3 coding sequence is TGTGCCATCAGTTCGACAGGGGAAGAAGAAAAACTGTTTTTT.

The J gene is TRBJ2-7, the V gene TRBV5-4; 9 bases line up with TRBD1. V lost 0 bases, J lost 4 bases, and 2 bases stayed unmatched. The CDR3 spans 14 residues. Germline CDR1 and CDR2: SGHNT and YYREEE (reference sequence). CDR3 region: CASSLADRGYEQYF. The CDR3, as DNA: TGTGCCAGCAGCTTGGCGGACAGGGGTTACGAGCAGTACTTC. The variable domain in full, with the rest retrieved from reference TRBV5-4 and TRBJ2-7, is ETGVTQSPTHLIKTRGQQVTLRCSSQSGHNTVSWYQQALGQGPQFIFQYYREEENGRGNFPPRFSGLQFPNYSSELNVNALELDDSALYLCASSLADRGYEQYFGPGTRLTVT.

This chain links TRBV6-5 with TRBJ2-2; 10 bases are shared with TRBD1. V shed 6 bases and J 7 bases; nucleotides not matched to a gene: 5. The germline CDR1 and CDR2 sequences are MNHEY and SVGAGI. CDR3 size: 14 residues. CDR3 region: CASRRQGANGELFF. CDR3 DNA sequence: TGTGCCAGCAGGCGACAGGGGGCCAACGGGGAGCTGTTTTTT.

The chain uses TRBV15 and TRBJ2-7; 7 bases are a match to TRBD1. Unmatched junction bases numbered 0, after V lost 0 bases and J lost 1 base. This CDR3 comprises 14 residues. Germline CDR1 and CDR2: LNHNV and YYDKDF (reference sequence). The CDR3 is CATSRDRGSYEQYF. Here the CDR3 DNA reads TGTGCCACCAGCAGAGACAGGGGGTCCTACGAGCAGTACTTC. The whole variable domain, remainder taken from reference TRBV15 and TRBJ2-7, is DAMVIQNPRYQVTQFGKPVTLSCSQTLNHNVMYWYQQKSSQAPKLLFHYYDKDFNNEADTPDNFQSRRPNTSFCFLDIRSPGLGDTAMYLCATSRDRGSYEQYFGPGTRLTVT.

The CDR3 DNA sequence: TGTGCCAGCAGTTTATTAACAGGGGGCATTCAGCCCCAGCATTTT. Its translation is CASSLLTGGIQPQHF. This rearrangement joins TRBV28 to TRBJ1-5; 9 bases match TRBD1. From germline, CDR1 is MDHEN and CDR2 SYDVKM. The CDR3 is 15 residues long. With 1 base clipped from V and 6 bases from J, the junction kept 4 bases outside the gene matches.

Note on this clone: Other DNA sequences within the sample encode an identical CDR3. The rearrangement joins TRBV11-2 to TRBJ2-7; tentatively, D is TRBD2 (7 bases). The CDR3 runs 13 residues. Germline lookup yields CDR1 SGHAT and CDR2 FQNNGV. Trimming removed 4 bases from V and 6 bases from J, with 13 bases in between. CDR3 sequence: CASSSLGGLEQYF. CDR3 DNA: TGTGCCAGCAGCTCCCTCGGGGGGCTCGAGCAGTACTTC.

The chain couples TRBV7-6 to TRBJ2-1; 7 nucleotides align to TRBD1. The CDR3 has 16 residues. The V gene's germline CDR1 is SGHVS and CDR2 FNYEAQ. Trimming removed 5 bases from V and 7 bases from J; junction bases left unmatched: 14. In nucleotides, the CDR3 is TGTGCCAGCAGCCTAAGTCAGGGGGAGCTTAGGAATGAGCAGTTCTTC. Translated: CASSLSQGELRNEQFF.

Notes on this clone: Germline and junction disagree at one end, which may indicate a read error. This chain connects TRBV11-3 to TRBJ2-1, with 9 positions matching TRBD2. The CDR3 length is 19 residues. The germline V gene has CDR1 SGHNT and CDR2 YENEEA. As DNA, the CDR3 is TGTGCCGGCAGCTTAGAAGGGGGTAGTGGACTAGCGACCGACAATGAGCAGTTCTTC. Protein: CAGSLEGGSGLATDNEQFF.

The chain couples TRBV27 to TRBJ1-1, with 7 bases identical to TRBD1. This CDR3 is 13 amino acids long. Germline-derived CDR1 and CDR2 are MNHEY and SMNVEV (reference sequence). V was clipped by 5 bases and J by 7 bases; unmatched bases: 7. CDR3 DNA: TGTGCCAGCAGTCTCCGACAGGGAGTTGAAGCTTTCTTT. Translating it yields CASSLRQGVEAFF.

The chain joins TRBV28 to TRBJ1-6, with 11 nucleotides matching TRBD1. This CDR3 region has 16 residues. The V segment lost 2 bases and the J segment 7 bases; nucleotides outside the gene matches: 4. CDR1 is MDHEN, CDR2 SYDVKM, per germline. The CDR3 spells CASSLVGTGGNSPLHF. The CDR3 nucleotides read TGTGCCAGCAGTTTAGTCGGGACAGGGGGAAATTCACCCCTCCACTTT. The whole variable domain, remainder taken from reference TRBV28 and TRBJ1-6, is DVKVTQSSRYLVKRTGEKVFLECVQDMDHENMFWYRQDPGLGLRLIYFSYDVKMKEKGDIPEGYSVSREKKERFSLILESASTNQTSMYLCASSLVGTGGNSPLHFGNGTRLTVT.

The rearrangement uses TRBV18 and TRBJ2-3; 9 bases agree with TRBD1. The CDR3 has 17 residues. Germline values: CDR1 KGHSH, CDR2 LQKENI. With 5 bases clipped from V and 2 bases from J, the junction kept 11 bases outside the gene matches. This CDR3 is CASSSFSGTGHTDTQYF. The CDR3 bases are TGTGCCAGCTCATCATTTTCCGGGACAGGGCACACAGATACGCAGTATTTT.

The rearrangement joins TRBV27 to TRBJ2-7, with a possible D match to TRBD2 (6 bases). The germline CDR1 and CDR2 sequences are MNHEY and SMNVEV (reference sequence). The CDR3 contains 16 residues. Trimming shortened V by 4 bases and J by 1 base, and 17 bases separated the two germline ends. The CDR3 DNA reads as TGTGCCAGCAGTTCCCTAGGGGACTCCCTATCCTACGAGCAGTACTTC. This codes for CASSSLGDSLSYEQYF.

The chain is built from TRBV18 and TRBJ1-1; D unresolved. The CDR3 is 15 residues long. V shed 3 bases and J shed 0 bases, with 11 bases lying between them. Germline V gives CDR1 KGHSH, CDR2 LQKENI. CDR3 in DNA: TGTGCCAGCTCACCGTACGGTCACCTGAACACTGAAGCTTTCTTT. This sequence encodes CASSPYGHLNTEAFF.

This chain uses TRBV19 with TRBJ1-5; TRBD1 matches at 9 bases. The junction had 8 bases not matched to a gene; V was cut back by 3 bases and J by 2 bases. This CDR3 region has 17 residues. Germline CDR1 and CDR2: LNHDA and SQIVND (reference sequence). The CDR3 region has the DNA TGTGCCAGTAGTATTCACCAACAGGGGGCTGGCAATCAGCCCCAGCATTTT. As protein: CASSIHQQGAGNQPQHF.

The genes are TRBV29-1 and TRBJ2-7; TRBD2 aligns across 11 bases. The V and J ends lost 7 bases and 0 bases, in that order; junction bases with no gene match: 14. Germline V CDR1 and CDR2: SQVTM, ANQGSEA. The CDR3 length is 17 residues. CDR3 coding DNA: TGCAGCGGAACCGGGACTAGCGGTTGGGGTGGCTCCTACGAGCAGTACTTC. This translates into CSGTGTSGWGGSYEQYF.